Sequencing of this TCR beta chain was carried out in a study of OX40 agonist ivuxolimab in advanced cancers. The overall study: The dose-escalation cohort was over 65% male, with a mean age of about 60 years, ranging roughly 20 to 90. Under the entry rules, prior anti-PD-1, anti-PD-L1 or anti-CTLA-4 therapy was allowed, and 35% to 40% had some.

Blood specimens came from baseline, cycle 4 day 1, and cycle 7 day 1. Germline CDR1 reads MNHEY; CDR2 reads SVGAGI. The CDR3 loop spans 14 amino acids. J gave up 3 bases and V 2 bases, and 4 bases lay outside the gene matches. The assay was immunoSEQ multiplex PCR, and TCRdb's table has in-frame clones only and misses some. Among 45,000 to 50,000 clones listed, more than 80% were seen once. This chain connects TRBV6-5 to TRBJ2-7; 7 bases map to TRBD1. The material was CD4+ or CD8+ T cells sorted from blood, obtained in a trial of the OX40 agonist ivuxolimab. The TCR was taken from an adult with an advanced solid tumor such as melanoma, head and neck, liver or kidney cancer. CDR3 sequence: CASSYGRGIYEQYF. Written as DNA, the CDR3 is TGTGCCAGCAGTTACGGCAGGGGGATCTACGAGCAGTACTTC.